This T cell receptor (beta chain) is from a study of identical twins. TCRdb re-derived calls from the 5' RACE reads in MiXCR, one entry per CDR3 protein. The table lists hundreds of thousands of distinct CDR3 sequences, over 15% of them singletons. Germline V gene data show CDR1 as SGHRS and CDR2 as YFSETQ. Trimming took off 4 bases at V and 5 bases at J, with 15 bases between the two ends. CDR3 length equals 14 residues. Broader study findings: Twins showed weaker excess sharing in their beta out-of-frame sequences.

Of note for this clonotype: Its cognate antigen is unknown.

This same sample was also part of a study on T cells expressing NK-cell markers. That publication notes: CD8+ T cells in 5 or 6 donors included dominant NKG2C+ clonotypes at roughly 1.0-8%. The same clonotypes also predominated in the CD3+CD56-NKG2C+ fraction of several donors. Expanded NKG2C+ T cell clones were not confirmed as HCMV-specific.

The rearrangement joins TRBV5-1 to TRBJ2-5, with D tentatively TRBD2 (6 bases). The sequence was obtained from a woman between 18 and 30 years old in good health. The sequenced material came from PBMCs. This chain's CDR3 is CASSRNRGGETQYF. The CDR3 nucleotides are TGCGCCAGCAGCCGGAATAGGGGAGGCGAGACCCAGTACTTC.